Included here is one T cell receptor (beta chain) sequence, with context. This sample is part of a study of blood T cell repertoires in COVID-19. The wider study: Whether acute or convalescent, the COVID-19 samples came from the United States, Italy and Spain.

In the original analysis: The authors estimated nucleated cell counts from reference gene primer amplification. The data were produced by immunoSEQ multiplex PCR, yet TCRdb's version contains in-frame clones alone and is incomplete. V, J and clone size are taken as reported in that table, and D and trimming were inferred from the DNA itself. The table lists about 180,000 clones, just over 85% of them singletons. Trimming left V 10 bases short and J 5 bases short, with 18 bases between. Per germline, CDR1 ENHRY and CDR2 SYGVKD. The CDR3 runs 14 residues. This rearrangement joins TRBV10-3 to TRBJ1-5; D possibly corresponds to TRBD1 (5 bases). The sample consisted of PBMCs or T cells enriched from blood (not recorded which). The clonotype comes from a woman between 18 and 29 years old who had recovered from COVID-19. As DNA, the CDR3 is TGTGCCACCGACGCAGGGTTATTGGATCAGCCCCAGCATTTT. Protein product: CATDAGLLDQPQHF.